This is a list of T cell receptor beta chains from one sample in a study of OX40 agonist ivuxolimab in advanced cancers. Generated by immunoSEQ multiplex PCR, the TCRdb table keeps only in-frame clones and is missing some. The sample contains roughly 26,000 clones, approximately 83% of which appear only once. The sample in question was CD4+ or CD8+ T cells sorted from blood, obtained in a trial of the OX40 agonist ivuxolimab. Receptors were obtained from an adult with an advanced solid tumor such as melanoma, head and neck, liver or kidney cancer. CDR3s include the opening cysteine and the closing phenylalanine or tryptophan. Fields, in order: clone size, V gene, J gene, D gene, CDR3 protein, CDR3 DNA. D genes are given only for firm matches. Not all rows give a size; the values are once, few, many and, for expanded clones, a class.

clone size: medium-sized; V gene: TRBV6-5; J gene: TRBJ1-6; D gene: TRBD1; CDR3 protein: CASSRDRGFSPLHF; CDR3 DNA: TGTGCCAGCAGTCGGGACAGGGGTTTCTCACCCCTCCACTTT
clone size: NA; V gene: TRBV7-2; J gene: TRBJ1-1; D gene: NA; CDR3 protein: CASSLDGGTEAFF; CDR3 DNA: TGTGCCAGCAGCTTAGATGGGGGGACTGAAGCTTTCTTT
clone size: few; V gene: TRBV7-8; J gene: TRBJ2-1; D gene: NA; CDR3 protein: CASSLALLSSYNEQFF; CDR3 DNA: TGTGCCAGCAGCTTAGCACTCTTGAGCTCCTACAATGAGCAGTTCTTC
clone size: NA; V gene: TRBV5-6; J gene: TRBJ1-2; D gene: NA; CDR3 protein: CASSLGQSNYGYTF; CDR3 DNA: TGTGCCAGCAGCTTGGGACAGTCTAACTATGGCTACACCTTC
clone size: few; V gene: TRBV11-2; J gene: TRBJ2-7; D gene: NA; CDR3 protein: CASSFNLGAREQYF; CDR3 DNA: TGTGCCAGCAGCTTTAATCTGGGGGCGCGCGAGCAGTACTTC
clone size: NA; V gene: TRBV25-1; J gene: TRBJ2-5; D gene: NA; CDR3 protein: CASSGREGADQETQYF; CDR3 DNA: TGTGCCAGCAGTGGGAGGGAGGGGGCAGACCAAGAGACCCAGTACTTC
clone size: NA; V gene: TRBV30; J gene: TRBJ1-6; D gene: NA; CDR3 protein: CASLRGFNSPLHF; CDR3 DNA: TGTGCCTCCTTAAGGGGTTTTAATTCACCCCTCCACTTT
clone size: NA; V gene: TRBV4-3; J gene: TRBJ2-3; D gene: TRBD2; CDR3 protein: CASSQDGLAGGSQYF; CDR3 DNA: TGCGCCAGCAGCCAAGATGGACTAGCGGGGGGGTCGCAGTATTTT
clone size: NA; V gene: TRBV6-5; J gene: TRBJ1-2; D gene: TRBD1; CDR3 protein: CASRTTGHYGYTF; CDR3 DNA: TGTGCCAGCAGAACGACAGGGCACTATGGCTACACCTTC
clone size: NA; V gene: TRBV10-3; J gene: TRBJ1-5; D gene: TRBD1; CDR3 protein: CAISESYEGRGSNQPQHF; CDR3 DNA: TGTGCCATCAGTGAGTCGTACGAGGGCAGGGGGAGCAATCAGCCCCAGCATTTT
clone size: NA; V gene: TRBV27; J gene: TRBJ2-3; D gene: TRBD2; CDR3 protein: CASCFGNSGGKDTQYF; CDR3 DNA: TGTGCCAGCTGCTTTGGTAATAGCGGGGGGAAGGATACGCAGTATTTT
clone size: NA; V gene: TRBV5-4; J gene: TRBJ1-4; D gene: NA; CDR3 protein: CASSPPGTTNEKLFF; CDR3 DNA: TGTGCCAGCAGCCCCCCAGGGACAACTAATGAAAAACTGTTTTTT
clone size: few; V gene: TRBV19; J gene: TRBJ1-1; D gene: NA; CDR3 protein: CASRKAMNTEAFF; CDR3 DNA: TGTGCCAGTAGGAAGGCAATGAACACTGAAGCTTTCTTT
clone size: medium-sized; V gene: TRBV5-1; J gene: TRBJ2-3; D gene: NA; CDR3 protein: CASSPTAGSADTQYF; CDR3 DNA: TGCGCCAGCAGCCCCACGGCGGGTTCGGCAGATACGCAGTATTTT
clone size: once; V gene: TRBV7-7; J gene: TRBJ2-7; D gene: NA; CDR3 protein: CASSLAGSYEQYF; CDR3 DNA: TGTGCCAGCAGCTTAGCCGGCTCCTACGAGCAGTACTTC
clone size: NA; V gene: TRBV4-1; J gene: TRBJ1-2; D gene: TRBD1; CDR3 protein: CASSPVRVDRDGYTF; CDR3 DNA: TGCGCCAGCAGCCCGGTGAGGGTCGACAGGGACGGCTACACCTTC
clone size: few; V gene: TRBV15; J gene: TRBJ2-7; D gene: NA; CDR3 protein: CATSRDWSEQYF; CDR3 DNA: TGTGCCACCAGCAGAGATTGGAGCGAGCAGTACTTC
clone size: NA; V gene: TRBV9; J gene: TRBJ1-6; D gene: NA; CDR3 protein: CASSVGDHKAPLHF; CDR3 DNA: TGTGCCAGCAGCGTGGGGGACCATAAAGCACCCCTCCACTTT
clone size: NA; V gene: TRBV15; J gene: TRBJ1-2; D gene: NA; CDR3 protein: CATSAGGEAANYGYTF; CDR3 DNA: TGTGCCACCAGCGCCGGTGGGGAGGCGGCTAACTATGGCTACACCTTC
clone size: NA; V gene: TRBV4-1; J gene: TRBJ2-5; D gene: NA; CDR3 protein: CASSQEGRPGEETQYF; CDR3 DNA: TGCGCCAGCAGCCAAGAAGGACGACCTGGCGAAGAGACCCAGTACTTC
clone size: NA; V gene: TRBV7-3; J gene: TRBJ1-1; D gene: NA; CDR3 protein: CASSLVGGLNTEAFF; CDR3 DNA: TGTGCCAGCAGCTTAGTCGGGGGCCTCAACACTGAAGCTTTCTTT
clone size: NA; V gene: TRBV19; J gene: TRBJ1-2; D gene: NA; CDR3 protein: CASSIDHPSGLRYGYTF; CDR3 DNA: TGTGCCAGTAGTATAGATCATCCCTCGGGCCTGCGCTATGGCTACACCTTC